This T cell receptor beta chain was profiled in a study of shared clonotypes between healthy human individuals. For this clone: Its target is unknown.

A deep-level run was used for the assay. This table comes from immunoSEQ multiplex PCR, and its TCRdb copy is limited to in-frame clones, with some not included. Altogether hundreds of thousands of clones are present, roughly 96% being singletons, with the ten largest covering around 0.11%. Study-wide points: Naive subsets, compared against memory subsets, generally had larger estimated richness values.

It was CD45RO-negative cells, positively selected for CCR7, that made up naive CD8 cells, with terminally differentiated effector memory CD45RA+ cells excluded. All donors qualified as healthy HIV-negative adults and had experienced no recent acute infections or vaccinations. Germline V gene data show CDR1 as MGHDK and CDR2 as SYGVNS. The CDR3 has 12 residues. V lost 6 bases to trimming and J lost 6 bases, with 12 bases between them. The rearrangement joins TRBV25-1 to TRBJ2-7; D may be TRBD1 or TRBD2 (5 bases each). This clonotype was sampled from a woman aged 25 to 39 in good health. The sample comprised naive CD8+ T cells sorted from blood. The chain's CDR3 is CASRRGASEQYF. Written as DNA, the CDR3 is TGTGCCAGCAGAAGAGGGGCATCCGAGCAGTACTTC.